This TCR beta chain was found in a study of cytomegalovirus exposure and HLA in healthy donors. On the study more broadly: In an early release, HLA-typed donors contributed tens of millions of unique TCR sequences. Findings and limits, study-wide: Researchers left out some V segments, among them TRBV6-2 and TRBV6-3, as indistinguishable. Rarity marked most TCR sequences, yet some public TCRs occurred in many donors.

Germline V gives CDR1 GTSNPN, CDR2 SVGIG (reference sequence). The CDR3 runs to 16 residues. Unmatched junction bases numbered 13, after V lost 5 bases and J lost 6 bases. Primers for the PCR totalled 60 Vbeta and 13 Jbeta. The repertoire was sequenced with immunoSEQ multiplex PCR; TCRdb's copy has only in-frame clones and lacks some. The table lists 150,000 to 200,000 clones, less than 90% of them singletons. For this clone: Its cognate antigen is unknown.

The rearrangement joins TRBV30 to TRBJ1-4, with 9 bases aligning to TRBD1. This receptor was identified in a boy aged 10-17 years in good health and CMV-seronegative. Sequenced: PBMCs. DNA of the CDR3: TGTGCCTGGTCTGCCCCGTCCGGGACAGGGTATGAAAAACTGTTTTTT. Protein: CAWSAPSGTGYEKLFF.